Sequencing of this TCR beta chain was carried out in a study of shared T cell receptors in the human thymus. The method was immunoSEQ multiplex PCR; TCRdb's version includes in-frame clones alone and lacks a portion of them. The repertoire has hundreds of thousands of clones, approximately 87% of them found once; the top ten carry roughly 0.0097%. The CDR3 has 18 amino acids. The junction had 18 bases not matched to a gene; V was cut back by 4 bases and J by 4 bases. In germline, CDR1 is LGHNA, CDR2 YSLEER. These same records also appear under a second study, on human thymus T cells. Turning to that study: Those donating were healthy Finnish infants in corrective surgery for congenital heart defects. Thymic tissue was derived from resections collected during corrective heart surgery. Apparent bias marked the V and J gene usage of thymic and blood repertoires. Thymic repertoires from unrelated individuals overlapped highly, related research reported.

V gene TRBV4-3 combines with J gene TRBJ2-7; 8 bases are a match to TRBD2. The TCR comes from a boy younger than two with a congenital heart defect. The sample taken for sequencing was thymocytes. CDR3 nucleotides: TGCGCCAGCAGCCGGCAACTAGCGGCCCCGTCGATAGAGTACGAGCAGTACTTC. It encodes CASSRQLAAPSIEYEQYF.